One T cell receptor (beta chain) is described in this entry. The CDR3 is made up of 14 amino acids. Germline CDR1 and CDR2: KGHSH and LQKENI. V shed 3 bases, J shed 5 bases, and the junction held 7 bases outside the gene matches. Ten immunoSEQ deep assay plates held the unsorted PBMC DNA. The method was immunoSEQ multiplex PCR; TCRdb's version includes in-frame clones alone and lacks a portion of them. The sample comprises about 490,000 clones, 81% of which are singletons, and approximately 12% rests with the top ten. The sample originates from a study of shared clonotypes between healthy human individuals. Within Nashville, Tennessee resided all donors, each a Caucasian adult. With unsorted samples, genomic DNA was obtained from some 100 million PBMCs.

The J gene is TRBJ2-7, the V gene TRBV18, with 7 positions matching TRBD2. The material sequenced was PBMCs. The clonotype comes from a woman aged 40 to 49 in good health. Some clones in this sample may be carry-over from other donors' samples. The CDR3 region is CASSPPLGGDEQYF. The CDR3 region has the DNA TGTGCCAGCTCACCCCCTTTGGGGGGGGACGAGCAGTACTTC.